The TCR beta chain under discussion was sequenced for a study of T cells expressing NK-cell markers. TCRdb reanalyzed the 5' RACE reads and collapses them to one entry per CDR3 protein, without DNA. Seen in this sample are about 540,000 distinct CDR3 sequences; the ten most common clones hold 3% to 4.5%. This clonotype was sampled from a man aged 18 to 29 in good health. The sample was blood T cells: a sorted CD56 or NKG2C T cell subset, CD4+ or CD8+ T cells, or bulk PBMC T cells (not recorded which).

CDR3 loop: CSGRLLPNTEAFF. The gene calls are TRBV29-1 and TRBJ1-1. This CDR3 has 13 residues. Germline CDR1 reads SQVTM; CDR2 reads ANQGSEA.